The clone carrying this T cell receptor (beta chain) was picked up one time. The data belong to a study of human versus mouse CDR3 diversity and MHC coevolution. TCRdb's copy holds only in-frame clones and misses some; the assay was immunoSEQ multiplex PCR. The sample has some 82,000 clones; just over 90% are singletons. The CDR3 loop spans 12 amino acids. Germline V gives CDR1 SQVTM, CDR2 ANQGSEA. Trimming pared 7 bases from V and 4 bases from J, leaving 12 bases between. The specimen sequenced was naive CD4+ T cells from blood. Regarding subset: CD45RO-negative CD62L-positive naive CD4 T cells. The chain couples TRBV29-1 to TRBJ2-3; D perhaps matches TRBD2 (7 bases). The clonotype originates from a person aged 30 to 69 in good health. CDR3 bases: TGCAGCGAGCGAGGGGGGGCAGATACGCAGTATTTT. This sequence encodes CSERGGADTQYF.